This TCR beta chain emerged from a study of T cells in Graves' hyperthyroidism and ophthalmopathy. This clonotype was picked up many times. Diagnoses were established using clinical symptoms, serum thyroxine and TRAb, thyroid ultrasound and orbital computed tomography. V lost 4 bases, J lost 2 bases, and 6 bases stayed unmatched. The germline CDR1 and CDR2 sequences are SGHAT and FQNNGV. The CDR3 is 16 residues long. The CDR3 regions of TCR beta were amplified from RNA transcripts. The TCR CDR3 was amplified in a first-round RT-PCR using the HTBI primer set. TCRdb fed the multiplex PCR reads into MiXCR, producing one record per CDR3 protein. Among 500,000 or so distinct CDR3 sequences listed, roughly 18% were seen once.

The receptor was derived from a young woman with Graves' ophthalmopathy. The material sequenced was blood. The genes are TRBV11-2 and TRBJ2-3; TRBD2 aligns across 10 bases. CDR3 region: CASSSLAGYSTDTQYF. The CDR3 bases are TGTGCCAGCAGCTCACTAGCGGGATACTCCACAGATACGCAGTATTTT.